This T cell receptor beta chain was sequenced during a study of identical twins (dated by TCRdb to between 2015 and 2016). Background for the entire study: To test whether fetal clonotypes persist, this study deep-sequenced TCR alpha and beta repertoires from monozygotic twins, from unrelated adults of various ages, and from cord blood. Replicate twin experiments were performed at different times using different library preparation protocols to rule out contamination.

Study-wide conclusions, independent of this receptor: Abundant cord blood beta clonotypes carried fewer insertions; young adult naive repertoires showed a weaker similar trend, while memory repertoires showed none. Compared with coincidental sharing between unrelated individuals, out-of-frame TCR alpha sequences shared between twins had an excess of sequences with low generation probability. In monozygotic twins, out-of-frame TCR alpha sharing was systematically underestimated by recombination models, although the models agreed with sharing between unrelated individuals. Invariant T cells such as MAIT and iNKT could partly confound zero-insertion analyses, although diverse VJ usage argued against such confounding for most clonotypes. A weaker excess of twin sharing was found in beta out-of-frame sequences because the signal-to-noise ratio was lowered by fewer shared sequences. Conclusions relied on cross-sectional statistical analysis, since the same donors could not be followed over many years.

All donors were healthy Caucasians. Three unrelated non-twin adults were also sequenced: a male aged 18 to 30, a male aged 50 to 60 and a female aged 50 to 60. Miltenyi CD45RO+ enrichment and human naive T-cell isolation kits were used to isolate memory (CD45RO+) and naive T cells from PBMC. This clonotype came up a few times. Its antigen specificity is not known. Nothing much larger sits one base from this clone, and base qualities are not available. Receptors were amplified or captured by 5' RACE. The sequencing machine was an Illumina HiSeq 2000. Template switching added a universal primer binding site, and the final cDNA carried a unique molecular identifier that allowed TCR cDNA molecules to be counted accurately. Specific primers in the conserved constant-segment region were used to synthesize first-strand cDNA for TCR alpha and beta chains. To control for contamination, each cDNA library was double barcoded with a SMART-Mk sample barcode plus Illumina barcodes. TruSeq adapter sequences and Illumina sample barcodes were added in two successive PCR steps. TCR alpha and beta cDNA libraries were sequenced on the Illumina HiSeq platform with custom primers. As for the original processing: MiGEC processed the raw reads to extract unique molecular identifiers, while MiXCR was used to determine the CDR3 positions. Recombination models were inferred per individual with the repgenHMM and IGoR tools using an EM algorithm. The analysis of shared clonotypes was done with the tcR package in R, with sharing normalized by the product of cloneset sizes. To study raw recombination free of thymic and clonal selection effects, out-of-frame nonproductive sequences were analyzed. Clones were called with MiXCR by TCRdb after fastp trimmed the public reads at Q25, and only in-frame beta chains were retained. Each entry is one CDR3 protein sequence, shown with its most common DNA and genes. These V and J calls rely on TCRdb rather than the paper's analysis. This sample lists approximately 410,000 distinct CDR3 sequences; less than 20% were detected once. The top ten constitute approximately 12% of the sample.

The sequence came from a man aged 45 to 65 in good health. Sequenced input: naive T cells sorted from blood. Explained via the paper, the cell subset or site label denotes: cells isolated with a human naive T-cell isolation kit.

The CDR3 sequence is CASGPGDRETGELFF. The sequenced DNA is TGTGCCAGCGGACCAGGGGACAGGGAAACCGGGGAGCTGTTTTTT. The chain uses TRBV6-1 and TRBJ2-2; TRBD1 agrees with 9 junctional bases. Taken from cysteine to phenylalanine, the CDR3 has 15 residues. Only the CDR3 region is kept as DNA, spanning 45 bases read in frame from base 1. CDR1 is given as MNHNS and CDR2 as SASEGT, both from the germline V gene. V ends up 8 bases short and J 5 bases short, with an unmatched junction base count of 9.